The source of this T cell receptor (beta chain) is a study of human T cells and chemical hapten exposure (dated by TCRdb to the early 2020s). Regarding the study in general: For sensitization, 2% DPC in acetone was applied to an approximately 2 cm by approximately 2 cm area of upper inner arm skin. Throughout the roughly 24-week study period, patients were also given weekly therapeutic DPC doses on the scalp. Patch testing was done on the upper back using Finn chambers containing 0.01% DPC, and results were scored after 6 days according to International Contact Dermatitis Research Group standards. The mostly female patient cohort included alopecia areata with under or over 50% scalp involvement, alopecia totalis and alopecia universalis. Libraries were combined into a pool for sequencing, and differences in TCR yield between samples came mainly from small differences in library volumes within the pool. In alopecia patients, the study followed how the peripheral blood TCR repertoire changed in vivo over primary and secondary sensitization to diphenylcyclopropenone (DPC), a hapten. Blood samples were taken from patients before sensitization (week 0) and at 2, 6 and about 24 weeks after DPC sensitization. Blood for TCR sequencing was provided by twenty-nine alopecia patients at one to four time points (pre-sensitization, 2, 6 and 24 weeks).

Libraries were prepared through RACE. Sequenced using a NextSeq 500. Library preparation attached unique molecular identifiers to individual cDNA molecules for quantitative, reproducible TCR counting. Each blood RNA sample was used to sequence both TCR alpha and TCR beta chains. The paper's processing steps were these. Samples had a median of 95,638 TCRs, with a range from roughly 20,000 to 690,600. The Decombinator software suite was used to annotate V, J and CDR3 in the TCR reads. Every sample was subsampled to the same number of TCRs (28,000) for the PS versus PT1 abundance plots. Expanded TCRs were defined as absent before sensitization and observed at least eight times at the 2-week time point. In TCRdb, the public reads were trimmed at Q25 with fastp and aligned with MiXCR, with productive beta chains retained. Under each unique CDR3 protein, matching rows form one entry showing the most common genes and DNA. These V and J calls rely on TCRdb rather than the paper's analysis. The sample has about 380,000 distinct CDR3 sequences on record, about 4.4% of them singletons. 2% to 2.5% of the sample comes from the top ten.

This sample's time point label indicates: patch test 1, 2 weeks after DPC sensitization. The treatment or condition label corresponds to: therapeutic diphenylcyclopropenone sensitization with weekly scalp DPC. Blood at each patch-test visit was drawn before the patch test was applied. Patients were eligible if aged 18 to 70, diagnosed with alopecia and judged suitable for DPC therapy, and pregnant patients were excluded. Total RNA was extracted from unfractionated whole blood collected in Tempus Blood RNA tubes. As concerns this clonotype: It lacks a known antigen. No per-base quality is available; no much larger clone lies one base away.

Findings and caveats that apply to the study as a whole: Repeated subsampling changed both the strength of the expansion versus patch-test correlation and the threshold at which that correlation became significant. Patch test score correlated positively with the number of PT1 expanded TCRs, reaching significance at thresholds 8, 16 and 32 but not at 4. Because every patient had alopecia, a presumed autoimmune disease, the patients' immune response might differ from that of healthy individuals. Significantly more large CDR3 similarity clusters were formed by expanded TCRs than by pre-sensitization or healthy control sets, consistent with antigen-driven responses. DPC sensitization did not change the number of TCRs with a frequency above 1 in 1000, and there was no evidence of changes in global repertoire structure.

The V and J ends are trimmed by 5 bases and 9 bases, leaving 11 bases between them. According to the germline V gene, CDR1 reads SGHAT and CDR2 reads FQNNGV. The CDR3 contains 13 residues, cysteine and phenylalanine counted. Only the CDR3 part of the read is kept: 39 bases, read in frame from the first base. The receptor was derived from a woman in her forties or fifties with alopecia areata. Some clones in this sample may be carry-over from other donors' samples. The V gene is TRBV11-2 and the J gene is TRBJ1-6, with the identity of the D gene unclear. Sequencing used whole blood, obtained in connection with sensitization to the hapten diphenylcyclopropenone (DPC). The sequenced DNA is TGTGCCAGCAGCGCTTCCGGAGGTTCACCCCTCCACTTT. It translates to CASSASGGSPLHF.